What follows are 6 T cell receptor beta chains derived from one specimen sequenced in a study of cytomegalovirus exposure and HLA in healthy donors (dated by TCRdb to the late 2010s). Library prep was done by the immunoSEQ multiplex PCR assay. A mixture of 60 forward primers for TCR Vbeta segments and 13 reverse primers for TCR Jbeta segments was used in the multiplex PCR. TCRdb retrieved this table from immuneACCESS and kept in-frame rearrangements only. Not all clones are present; in checked studies, unresolved V genes account for under half, and no reason is known for the remainder. In all, the sample holds over 150,000 clones, and less than 85% of those were seen once. The ten largest clones add up to roughly 1.5% of the sample. Sequencing was done on a sample of PBMCs. The receptor source for this set is a girl between 5 and 17 years old in good health and CMV-seropositive.

The chain carries TRBV4-2 and TRBJ1-6; the D is unclear. This CDR3 comprises 13 residues. The germline CDR1 and CDR2 sequences are LGHNA and YNFKEQ. V lost 0 bases and J 7 bases, leaving 4 bases between the germline ends. CDR3 nucleotide sequence: TGTGCCAGCAGCCAAGATCTGAATTCACCCCTCCACTTT. It yields the protein CASSQDLNSPLHF.

The table lists this clone with a count of one. This chain links TRBV5-1 with TRBJ1-2; no definite D call. Germline-derived CDR1 and CDR2 are SGHRS and YFSETQ. The CDR3 loop spans 14 amino acids. V lost 7 bases and J 6 bases, leaving 19 bases between the germline ends. CDR3 sequence: CASREGFAGNGYTF. In DNA, the CDR3 is TGCGCCAGCCGTGAAGGCTTCGCGGGGAATGGCTACACCTTC.

The chain joins TRBV19 to TRBJ1-4, with D maybe TRBD1 (5 bases). Trimming left V 3 bases short and J 7 bases short, with 15 bases between. The length of the CDR3 is 15 residues. The germline V gene encodes CDR1 LNHDA and CDR2 SQIVND (reference sequence). The CDR3 loop reads CASSIGRGGGEKLFF. The DNA of the CDR3 is TGTGCCAGTAGTATCGGTAGGGGAGGCGGTGAAAAACTGTTTTTT.

The chain links TRBV11-2 to TRBJ1-3, with 7 bases aligning to TRBD1. V trimming: 4 bases; J trimming: 3 bases; junction bases outside the gene matches: 9. CDR3 length: 16 residues. Looked up from germline, CDR1 is SGHAT and CDR2 is FQNNGV. CDR3: CASSSSDRVRGNTIYF. In nucleotides, the CDR3 is TGTGCCAGCAGCTCCTCAGACAGGGTTCGTGGAAACACCATATATTTT.

V usage is TRBV10-1 and J usage is TRBJ1-4; TRBD1 agrees at 12 bases. Germline V lookup: CDR1 WNHNN, CDR2 SYGVQD (reference sequence). CDR3 size: 16 residues. J lost 7 bases, V lost 11 bases, and 14 bases had no gene match. The CDR3 DNA reads TGCGCCCTAGCCGGGACAGGGGGCCTTGACAGTGAAAAACTGTTTTTT. It translates to CALAGTGGLDSEKLFF.

The rearrangement joins TRBV5-4 to TRBJ2-1; D possibly corresponds to TRBD1 (6 bases). Germline-derived CDR1 and CDR2 are SGHNT and YYREEE (reference sequence). V was shortened by 0 bases and J by 6 bases, with 13 bases between the two germline ends. The CDR3 extends over 15 amino acids. CDR3 DNA: TGTGCCAGCAGCTTGGTGGTCGCAGGGGCCAATGAGCAGTTCTTC. It encodes CASSLVVAGANEQFF.